The source of this T cell receptor beta chain is a study of graft-versus-host responses after intestinal transplantation. Sequenced by immunoSEQ multiplex PCR; TCRdb stores in-frame clones only, minus some. The data show about 20,000 clones, about half seen once. Sorting was performed after the reaction on proliferating CFSE-low CD3+CD4+ and CD3+CD8+ responders. This CDR3 has 15 amino acids. The germline CDR1 and CDR2 sequences are SGHRS and YFSETQ. V lost 4 bases and J lost 6, with 14 bases in between. This clone came up a few times. The sequence was collected from a human patient who received an intestinal transplant. The chain has TRBV5-1 and TRBJ1-6; D ambiguous. The sequencing used alloreactive CD4+ T cells from a mixed lymphocyte reaction culture, collected before intestinal transplant. Noted subset: CFSE-low proliferating T cells sorted from approximately six-day pre-transplant mixed lymphocyte reaction (GvH or HvG direction). CDR3 loop: CASSKNTVRNSPLHF. The CDR3 DNA reads as TGCGCCAGCAGCAAGAACACCGTTCGTAATTCACCCCTCCACTTT.